This T cell receptor (beta chain) was recovered during a study of cytomegalovirus exposure and HLA in healthy donors. The PCR was carried out with 60 Vbeta primers and 13 Jbeta primers. Assay: immunoSEQ multiplex PCR; the TCRdb copy retains only in-frame clones and omits some. The sample includes some 85,000 clones, around three quarters of them seen just once. Germline CDR1 is MNHEY and CDR2 is SVGAGI. This CDR3 contains 12 residues. Trimming cost V 5 bases and J 9 bases, with 11 bases left between them. The receptor comes from a woman aged 40 to 49 in good health and CMV-seropositive. This chain links TRBV6-5 with TRBJ2-1; TRBD1 is a possible D gene (6 bases). The sequenced sample consisted of PBMCs. The DNA for the CDR3 is TGTGCCAGCAGTACAGGGCCAGGTGAGCAGTTCTTC. Its protein product is CASSTGPGEQFF.